This TCR beta chain was captured in a study of shared clonotypes between healthy human individuals. Sequenced by immunoSEQ multiplex PCR; TCRdb stores in-frame clones only, minus some. Among about 520,000 clones listed, approximately 95% were seen once. This TCR derives from a woman aged 30 to 39 in good health. Material: naive CD4+ T cells sorted from blood. This sample's subset: CD45RA+ positively selected.

In DNA, the CDR3 is TGTGCCAGCTCACCGGTATCCCTAGGTAGTCTGGGGGCCAACGTCCTGACTTTC. It yields the protein CASSPVSLGSLGANVLTF. The V and J genes are TRBV18 and TRBJ2-6, with D unresolved. The germline gives CDR1 KGHSH, CDR2 LQKENI. The CDR3 has 18 residues. The germline V and J ends were trimmed by 3 bases and 4 bases, with 19 bases remaining between them. The complete variable domain, with remaining parts taken from reference TRBV18 and TRBJ2-6, reads NAGVMQNPRHLVRRRGQEARLRCSPMKGHSHVYWYRQLPEEGLKFMVYLQKENIIDESGMPKERFSAEFPKEGPSILRIQQVVRGDSAAYFCASSPVSLGSLGANVLTFGAGSRLTVL.